The next 5 T cell receptor beta chains were all read from a single sample in a study of memory B cells and T cells in multiple sclerosis. Antigens for these TCRs are unknown. Sequencing was performed with immunoSEQ multiplex PCR; in TCRdb, only in-frame clones are kept and a portion is missing. In the table there are 30,000 or so clones, roughly 82% of which are singletons. Stimulus-free culture yielded autoproliferating CFSE-dim and non-proliferating CFSE-high T cells, each sequenced separately. Cultures began with 45 million to 60 million CFSE-labeled PBMCs, unstimulated for more than 6 days, with replicate wells pooled. The sequencing input was PBMCs from blood kept in culture. The receptor set was obtained from a human donor with multiple sclerosis.

This clone showed up just once. The J gene is TRBJ2-7, the V gene TRBV6-5; no definite D call. There are 14 residues in the CDR3. Germline V gene sequence: CDR1 MNHEY, CDR2 SVGAGI. The germline V and J ends were trimmed by 8 bases and 0 bases, with 14 bases remaining between them. In DNA, the CDR3 is TGTGCCAGCTTCTCACCGGCCACCTCCTACGAGCAGTACTTC. It specifies CASFSPATSYEQYF.

V usage is TRBV18 and J usage is TRBJ2-3; 12 bases align to TRBD2. CDR3 length: 16 residues. The V and J ends lost 2 bases and 5 bases, in that order; junction bases with no gene match: 5. CDR1 and CDR2 (germline): KGHSH, LQKENI. CDR3 protein: CASSPRTSGIGDTQYF. In DNA, the CDR3 is TGTGCCAGCTCACCAAGGACTAGCGGGATCGGAGATACGCAGTATTTT.

J is TRBJ1-2 and V is TRBV2; no reliable D call. V lost 3 bases and J lost 4, with 12 bases in between. Germline CDR1 SNHLY, CDR2 FYNNEI. The CDR3 sequence is 14 residues long. CDR3 protein: CASSDGSLLYGYTF. The CDR3 DNA reads as TGTGCCAGCAGTGATGGCTCGCTCCTCTATGGCTACACCTTC.

The genes are TRBV6-6 and TRBJ1-2, with 8 bases fitting TRBD1. The CDR3 covers 13 residues. Trimming removed 6 bases from V and 3 bases from J; junction bases left unmatched: 3. Germline CDR1 and CDR2: MNHNY and SVGAGI (reference sequence). The CDR3 DNA reads TGTGCCAGCAGCCCGGACAGGGACTATGGCTACACCTTC. Translating it yields CASSPDRDYGYTF.

The chain employs TRBV27 and TRBJ1-5; D might be TRBD1 (5 bases). This CDR3 has 14 amino acids. The V and J ends lost 6 bases and 2 bases respectively, with 11 bases between them. Germline CDR1 is MNHEY and CDR2 is SMNVEV (reference sequence). CDR3 protein: CASRRGVGNQPQHF. CDR3 bases: TGTGCCAGCAGAAGGGGCGTCGGCAATCAGCCCCAGCATTTT.